What follows are 18 T cell receptor beta chains derived from one specimen sequenced in a study of somatic mutations in cytotoxic T cells in rheumatoid arthritis. Clones were sequenced by immunoSEQ multiplex PCR, and TCRdb holds only the in-frame ones, with some missing. Found here are roughly 19,000 clones, more than 70% of them singletons; the top ten hold under 20%. The specimen sequenced was CD8+ T cells sorted from blood. The receptor set was obtained from a woman aged 45-60 years in good health.

This clone appeared a single time. This chain connects TRBV7-8 to TRBJ2-1; tentatively, D is TRBD2 (5 bases). The CDR3 spans 15 residues. The germline CDR1 and CDR2 sequences are SGHVS and FQNEAQ. Trimming removed 3 bases at V and 3 bases at J, with 12 bases between. CDR3 nucleotides: TGTGCCAGCAGCTTGGGAGTAGGGAACTACAATGAGCAGTTCTTC. Protein sequence: CASSLGVGNYNEQFF.

Here the CDR3 reads CASSAEGGMNTEAFF. The CDR3 DNA reads TGTGCCAGCAGCGCTGAGGGGGGGATGAACACTGAAGCTTTCTTT. The chain carries TRBV13 and TRBJ1-1; D may be TRBD1 (6 bases). This CDR3 comprises 15 residues. The V and J ends lost 5 bases and 0 bases respectively, with 13 bases between them. Per the germline V gene, CDR1 is PRHDT and CDR2 is FYEKMQ (reference sequence).

In DNA form, the CDR3 reads TGTGCCAGCCCAGGGGGGTCCTCCTACGAGCAGTACTTC. Translated: CASPGGSSYEQYF. The rearrangement joins TRBV21-1 to TRBJ2-7; TRBD1 reflects the table's D call only, with no check against the DNA. TRBV21-1 is termed a pseudogene. The CDR3 contains 13 residues.

This clone has just one count. The chain is built from TRBV27 and TRBJ2-3; 10 bases line up with TRBD2. Germline CDR1 and CDR2: MNHEY and SMNVEV (reference sequence). J lost 8 bases, V lost 5 bases, and 16 bases had no gene match. The CDR3 has 17 amino acids. The CDR3 sequence is CASSPTVSGGAGGTQYF. CDR3 bases: TGTGCCAGCAGTCCCACCGTCAGCGGGGGGGCGGGAGGTACGCAGTATTTT.

This chain links TRBV21-1 with TRBJ2-5. TRBV21-1 counts as a pseudogene. The CDR3 covers 14 residues. CDR3 sequence: CATRGASNQETQYF. CDR3 bases: TGTGCCACCCGAGGGGCGAGTAACCAAGAGACCCAGTACTTC.

This clone came up once. This chain joins TRBV4-3 and TRBJ1-1, with 8 bases aligning to TRBD1. J was trimmed by 1 base and V by 0 bases; bases with no gene match: 1. CDR3 length: 15 residues. CDR1 is LGHNA and CDR2 is YSLEER in the germline V gene. For the CDR3, the DNA is TGCGCCAGCAGCCAAGACAGGGGGCCGAACACTGAAGCTTTCTTT. Its protein product is CASSQDRGPNTEAFF.

The chain carries TRBV29-1 and TRBJ2-2; no reliable D call. CDR1 and CDR2 (germline): SQVTM, ANQGSEA. Trimming took 3 bases from V and 6 from J, leaving 8 bases between them. This CDR3 region has 12 residues. In nucleotides, the CDR3 is TGCAGCGTTGACGCAGGACCCGGGGAGCTGTTTTTT. Protein sequence: CSVDAGPGELFF.

The chain combines TRBV6-4 with TRBJ2-3; TRBD2 agrees at 8 bases. The CDR3 totals 14 residues. With 3 bases clipped from V and 1 base from J, the junction kept 0 bases outside the gene matches. CDR1 and CDR2 from the germline V gene are MRHNA and SNTAGT. Here the CDR3 DNA reads TGTGCCAGCAGTGAAGCGGGGGGCACAGATACGCAGTATTTT. Translated, it gives CASSEAGGTDTQYF.

This chain uses TRBV19 with TRBJ1-2, with a possible D match to TRBD1 (5 bases). The V end was cut by 9 bases, the J end by 6 bases, with 23 bases between. The CDR3 covers 15 residues. Germline-derived CDR1 and CDR2 are LNHDA and SQIVND (reference sequence). The CDR3 spells CASAPSAGTTDGYTF. The CDR3 DNA reads TGTGCCAGCGCTCCCTCGGCCGGGACTACCGATGGCTACACCTTC.

The rearrangement links TRBV7-2 to TRBJ2-1; 7 nucleotides agree with TRBD2. The V segment lost 5 bases and the J segment 7 bases; nucleotides outside the gene matches: 11. From germline, CDR1 is SGHTA and CDR2 FQGNSA. CDR3 length equals 15 residues. In DNA, the CDR3 is TGTGCCAGCAGCCCCGTGTCGGGGGGACTTAATGAGCAGTTCTTC. This encodes CASSPVSGGLNEQFF.

This sequence joins TRBV4-1 and TRBJ2-3, with D tentatively TRBD1 or TRBD2 (5 bases each). The CDR3 runs 16 residues. Germline V gene data show CDR1 as MGHRA and CDR2 as YSYEKL. Trimming stripped 4 bases from V and 3 bases from J, with 17 bases between. The CDR3 protein is CASSPGPREGTDTQYF. CDR3 DNA: TGCGCCAGCAGCCCCGGGCCTCGAGAGGGGACAGATACGCAGTATTTT.

V and J are TRBV27 and TRBJ1-4; TRBD1 aligns across 9 bases. This CDR3 is built from 18 residues. The J segment lost 8 bases and the V segment lost 5 bases, leaving 18 bases of the junction unmatched. CDR1 is MNHEY and CDR2 is SMNVEV in the germline V gene (reference sequence). The CDR3 protein is CASSLSGGTGSRGEKLFF. The CDR3 DNA reads as TGTGCCAGCAGTCTAAGTGGCGGGACAGGGTCGCGGGGGGAAAAACTGTTTTTT.

This chain uses TRBV19 with TRBJ2-7; D is perhaps TRBD2 (6 bases). Trimming left V 5 bases short and J 0 bases short, with 11 bases between. The germline CDR1 and CDR2 sequences are LNHDA and SQIVND (reference sequence). The CDR3 runs to 14 residues. This CDR3 reads CASSPGLNSYEQYF. The DNA for the CDR3 is TGTGCCAGTAGTCCGGGACTGAACTCCTACGAGCAGTACTTC.

The gene calls are TRBV6-1 and TRBJ2-7; tentatively, D is TRBD1 (7 bases). Trimming removed 1 base from V and 2 bases from J, with 12 bases in between. From germline, CDR1 is MNHNS and CDR2 SASEGT. This CDR3 is 15 amino acids long. The CDR3 region has the DNA TGTGCCAGCAGTGAAGATTCAGGGGGGCCCTACGAGCAGTACGTC. Translated: CASSEDSGGPYEQYV.

This chain uses TRBV13 with TRBJ1-2, with 11 bases lining up with TRBD1. The CDR3 covers 15 residues. V shed 3 bases, J shed 10 bases, and the junction held 10 bases outside the gene matches. Germline CDR1 PRHDT, CDR2 FYEKMQ (reference sequence). CDR3 in amino acids: CASSFRTGGDSIYTF. In nucleotides, the CDR3 is TGTGCCAGCAGCTTCCGGACAGGGGGCGACTCTATCTACACCTTC.

The chain combines TRBV14 with TRBJ2-5, with D perhaps TRBD2 (6 bases). The CDR3 extends over 15 amino acids. The V end lost 1 base, the J end lost 4 bases, and 13 bases lay between the germline ends. CDR1 and CDR2 (germline): SGHDN, FVKESK. The CDR3 is CASSQVTSSRETQYF. DNA of the CDR3: TGTGCCAGCAGCCAAGTGACTAGTTCTCGAGAGACCCAGTACTTC.

This clone was observed once. The rearrangement joins TRBV12-5 to TRBJ2-7; TRBD1 matches 7 bases. CDR3 size: 15 residues. Trimming took 2 bases from V and 4 from J; bases not matched to a gene: 8. CDR1 is LGHNT and CDR2 is FRNRAP in the germline V gene. The CDR3 nucleotides are TGTGCTAGTGGTTTGCCCGGGGACAGAGATTACGAGCAGTACTTC. This sequence encodes CASGLPGDRDYEQYF.

The chain employs TRBV6-5 and TRBJ1-6; maybe TRBD1 (5 bases). CDR1 and CDR2 from the germline V gene are MNHEY and SVGAGI. V was clipped by 0 bases and J by 11 bases, with 14 bases between them. CDR3 length: 15 amino acids. The CDR3 spells CASSYSEGVRAPLHF. In DNA form, the CDR3 reads TGTGCCAGCAGTTACTCGGAAGGGGTGCGGGCACCCCTCCACTTT.